These 5 T cell receptor beta chains came from one sample sequenced in a study of control samples from healthy donors and cancer patients. TCRdb keeps only in-frame clones here, not all; method: immunoSEQ multiplex PCR. This sample yields tens of thousands of clones, of which more than 80% are seen a single time; just under 0.8% belongs to the top ten. Sequences were obtained from PBMCs. Receptor source: a man aged 25-40 years with colorectal cancer.

The V and J genes are TRBV7-9 and TRBJ2-1; possibly TRBD1 for D (5 bases). The germline V gene has CDR1 SEHNR and CDR2 FQNEAQ (reference sequence). With 0 bases removed from V and 8 bases from J, the gap between germline ends came to 14 bases. The CDR3 totals 15 residues. CDR3 protein: CASSLAWQGKDEQFF. CDR3 DNA: TGTGCCAGCAGCTTAGCTTGGCAGGGTAAGGATGAGCAGTTCTTC.

V gene TRBV5-6 combines with J gene TRBJ2-1; D assignment may be TRBD1 or TRBD2 (5 bases each). Germline CDR1 and CDR2: SGHDT and YYEEEE. V was pared by 3 bases and J by 2 bases, with 9 bases between. The CDR3 sequence is 14 residues long. CDR3 sequence (DNA): TGTGCCAGCAGCTATGGGGGAGCCTACAATGAGCAGTTCTTC. Its protein is CASSYGGAYNEQFF.

This chain joins TRBV4-2 and TRBJ2-3; TRBD1 agrees at 7 bases. This CDR3 region has 15 residues. Germline V gives CDR1 LGHNA, CDR2 YNFKEQ. Trimming took 4 bases from V and 1 from J; bases not matched to a gene: 5. The DNA for the CDR3 is TGTGCCAGCAGCCCCAGACAGGGAGGCACAGATACGCAGTATTTT. It codes for CASSPRQGGTDTQYF.

The chain is built from TRBV4-3 and TRBJ2-1, with 9 bases aligning to TRBD2. V lost 8 bases and J lost 0; bases outside the gene matches: 8. The CDR3 covers 16 residues. Germline CDR1 and CDR2: LGHNA and YSLEER. CDR3 nucleotides: TGCGCCAGCGGCCTAGCGGGGACCAGCTCCTACAATGAGCAGTTCTTC. As protein: CASGLAGTSSYNEQFF.

This clone occurred once. The chain employs TRBV4-2 and TRBJ2-3; possible D gene TRBD1, 6 bases. V gave up 2 bases and J gave up 3 bases, with 9 bases separating them. Germline CDR1 reads LGHNA; CDR2 reads YNFKEQ. CDR3 length: 14 residues. The CDR3 nucleotides are TGTGCCAGCAGCCAATTGGGGGCAACAGATACGCAGTATTTT. Protein: CASSQLGATDTQYF.